The 21 T cell receptor beta chains reported below all come from one sample, sequenced in a study of cytomegalovirus exposure and HLA in healthy donors (dated by TCRdb to between 2016 and 2019). Library preparation was by the immunoSEQ multiplex PCR assay. For the multiplex PCR, a mixture combining 60 forward primers for TCR Vbeta segments and 13 reverse primers for TCR Jbeta segments was used. What TCRdb holds here is the immuneACCESS table cut down to in-frame rearrangements. Part of the clones is not present; checked against another copy, under half of the missing clones reflect an unresolved V gene, and the others are unexplained. The sample contains tens of thousands of clones, just under 80% of them found a single time. Over 9.5% of the sample is in the top ten clones. Sequenced material: PBMCs. The receptors originated from a man aged 35-49 years in good health and CMV-seronegative.

This chain connects TRBV2 to TRBJ2-1; D possibly corresponds to TRBD2 (5 bases). In germline, CDR1 is SNHLY, CDR2 FYNNEI. Trimming left V 0 bases short and J 15 bases short, with 15 bases between. The length of the CDR3 is 13 residues. CDR3 region: CASSEAGEMVRFF. In nucleotides, the CDR3 is TGTGCCAGCAGTGAAGCGGGAGAAATGGTTCGGTTCTTC. Drawing the rest from reference TRBV2 and TRBJ2-1, the complete variable domain is EPEVTQTPSHQVTQMGQEVILRCVPISNHLYFYWYRQILGQKVEFLVSFYNNEISEKSEIFDDQFSVERPDGSNFTLKIRSTKLEDSAMYFCASSEAGEMVRFFGPGTRLTVL.

The chain recombines TRBV19 with TRBJ2-7; 8 bases map to TRBD1. Germline V gene data show CDR1 as LNHDA and CDR2 as SQIVND (reference sequence). The CDR3 is 13 residues long. J lost 5 bases, V lost 5 bases, and 5 bases had no gene match. CDR3 region: CASSPETGDEQYF. Written as DNA, the CDR3 is TGTGCCAGTAGTCCCGAGACAGGGGACGAGCAGTACTTC. Full variable domain (remainder filled in from reference TRBV19 and TRBJ2-7): DGGITQSPKYLFRKEGQNVTLSCEQNLNHDAMYWYRQDPGQGLRLIYYSQIVNDFQKGDIAEGYSVSREKKESFPLTVTSAQKNPTAFYLCASSPETGDEQYFGPGTRLTVT.

The V call is TRBV2, the J call TRBJ1-6, with D possibly matching TRBD1 (5 bases). The CDR3 length is 14 residues. V was clipped by 9 bases and J by 5 bases, with 14 bases between them. Germline CDR1 reads SNHLY; CDR2 reads FYNNEI. The CDR3 spells CARRGYSNNSPLHF. The CDR3 DNA is TGTGCCAGACGGGGGTACTCTAATAATTCACCCCTCCACTTT.

The chain is built from TRBV18 and TRBJ2-3, with a possible D match to TRBD2 (6 bases). Trimming cost V 4 bases and J 0 bases, with 14 bases left between them. This CDR3 has 16 amino acids. CDR1 is KGHSH, CDR2 LQKENI, per germline. CDR3: CASSLLAAQSTDTQYF. The DNA for the CDR3 is TGTGCCAGCTCACTACTAGCAGCACAGAGCACAGATACGCAGTATTTT.

The chain has TRBV11-2 and TRBJ2-7; no clear D gene. CDR3 length: 12 residues. Germline assignment: CDR1 SGHAT and CDR2 FQNNGV. V was shortened by 4 bases and J by 4 bases, with 8 bases between the two germline ends. The CDR3 reads CASSSGPYEQYF. In DNA, the CDR3 is TGTGCCAGCAGCTCGGGTCCATACGAGCAGTACTTC.

The chain recombines TRBV11-2 with TRBJ2-5, with 7 bases that match TRBD2. The V segment lost 5 bases and the J segment 5 bases; nucleotides outside the gene matches: 14. The CDR3 sequence is 16 residues long. CDR1 is SGHAT and CDR2 is FQNNGV in the germline V gene. The CDR3 is CASSRGGAGVEETQYF. The CDR3 DNA follows: TGTGCCAGCAGCCGTGGAGGGGCGGGGGTCGAGGAGACCCAGTACTTC.

V is TRBV19 and J is TRBJ2-3, with 7 bases lining up with TRBD1. The junction had 1 base not matched to a gene; V was cut back by 3 bases and J by 1 base. The CDR3 consists of 14 residues. The germline CDR1 and CDR2 sequences are LNHDA and SQIVND (reference sequence). CDR3 nucleotide sequence: TGTGCCAGTAGTATGGGACAGCGCACAGATACGCAGTATTTT. Protein sequence: CASSMGQRTDTQYF.

Here the CDR3 DNA reads TGTGCCAGCAGCCGACAGGGGAGCTCCTACAATGAGCAGTTCTTC. Translating it yields CASSRQGSSYNEQFF. This rearrangement joins TRBV9 to TRBJ2-1; TRBD1 matches 8 bases. CDR3 length: 15 amino acids. The V segment lost 4 bases and the J segment 0 bases; nucleotides outside the gene matches: 3. The germline gives CDR1 SGDLS, CDR2 YYNGEE. Looking up the rest from reference TRBV9 and TRBJ2-1 gives the full variable domain: DSGVTQTPKHLITATGQRVTLRCSPRSGDLSVYWYQQSLDQGLQFLIQYYNGEERAKGNILERFSAQQFPDLHSELNLSSLELGDSALYFCASSRQGSSYNEQFFGPGTRLTVL.

The sample holds one count of this clone. The V gene is TRBV5-1, the J gene TRBJ2-5; D perhaps matches TRBD1 (6 bases). The CDR3 contains 15 residues. Germline V gene lookup returns CDR1 SGHRS and CDR2 YFSETQ. Trimming stripped 4 bases from V and 5 bases from J, with 18 bases between. For the CDR3, the DNA is TGCGCCAGCAGCACCGATACAGGGTGGCACGAGACCCAGTACTTC. Its protein is CASSTDTGWHETQYF.

The V gene is TRBV5-1, the J gene TRBJ2-7; a possible D gene is TRBD2 (6 bases). The CDR3 consists of 15 residues. The germline V and J ends were trimmed by 1 base and 3 bases, with 14 bases remaining between them. Germline V gives CDR1 SGHRS, CDR2 YFSETQ. CDR3 coding DNA: TGCGCCAGCAGCTTGAGGATCCAGACTAGCTACGAGCAGTACTTC. Translation gives CASSLRIQTSYEQYF.

V is TRBV6-1 and J is TRBJ1-1; 9 bases are shared with TRBD1. Looked up from germline, CDR1 is MNHNS and CDR2 is SASEGT. V trimming: 2 bases; J trimming: 4 bases; junction bases outside the gene matches: 5. The CDR3 extends over 15 amino acids. The CDR3 DNA is TGTGCCAGCAGTGAACGGGACAGGGCGGGCACTGAAGCTTTCTTT. Its protein product is CASSERDRAGTEAFF.

The CDR3, as DNA: TGTGCCAGCAGTTTCACAGGGGTTGCTGGAAACACCATATATTTT. This translates into CASSFTGVAGNTIYF. The chain couples TRBV6-1 to TRBJ1-3; TRBD1 agrees at 7 bases. After removal of 5 bases from V and 2 bases from J, the junction contained 6 bases not matched to a gene. The germline V gene has CDR1 MNHNS and CDR2 SASEGT. The CDR3 has 15 amino acids.

The chain employs TRBV2 and TRBJ2-2; D might be TRBD2 (5 bases). Germline CDR1 and CDR2: SNHLY and FYNNEI. Trimming pared 6 bases from V and 4 bases from J, leaving 15 bases between. The CDR3 covers 15 residues. The CDR3 sequence is CASRATRSSTGELFF. As DNA, the CDR3 is TGTGCCAGCAGGGCAACTAGATCGAGCACCGGGGAGCTGTTTTTT.

The gene calls are TRBV27 and TRBJ2-3; D possibly corresponds to TRBD2 (6 bases). Germline V gene data show CDR1 as MNHEY and CDR2 as SMNVEV (reference sequence). V was pared by 8 bases and J by 2 bases, with 11 bases between. CDR3 length: 13 amino acids. CDR3 DNA: TGTGCCAGCCGGAGGGCAAACACAGATACGCAGTATTTT. Amino acids: CASRRANTDTQYF.

This clone was seen only a few times. V usage is TRBV7-3 and J usage is TRBJ2-1; TRBD2 matches at 8 bases. CDR1 is SGHTA, CDR2 FQGTGA, per germline. The CDR3 is 13 residues long. The V segment lost 5 bases and the J segment 8 bases; nucleotides outside the gene matches: 5. The CDR3 DNA sequence: TGTGCCAGCAGCCCGGGGGGGCCCTATGAGCAGTTCTTC. It is translated as CASSPGGPYEQFF.

This chain connects TRBV5-1 to TRBJ2-1, with TRBD2 as a possible D gene (6 bases). The CDR3 runs to 12 residues. The V end was cut by 5 bases, the J end by 9 bases, with 12 bases between. Germline-derived CDR1 and CDR2 are SGHRS and YFSETQ. CDR3 amino acids: CASSYSGIEQFF. The CDR3, as DNA: TGCGCCAGCAGTTATAGCGGAATTGAGCAGTTCTTC.

The table lists this clone with a few counts. This chain links TRBV11-2 with TRBJ2-1; D remains unclear. V shed 1 base and J shed 0 bases, with 10 bases lying between them. CDR3 length: 16 residues. CDR1 is SGHAT, CDR2 FQNNGV, per germline. CDR3 in amino acids: CASSLGVDSSYNEQFF. CDR3 nucleotides: TGTGCCAGCAGCTTAGGAGTCGATAGCTCCTACAATGAGCAGTTCTTC.

The V gene is TRBV27, the J gene TRBJ1-5; D uncertain. V shed 6 bases and J shed 7 bases, with 13 bases lying between them. The germline gives CDR1 MNHEY, CDR2 SMNVEV (reference sequence). The CDR3 totals 13 residues. As DNA, the CDR3 is TGTGCCAGCAGATTAGGCATGGGCCAGCCCCAGCATTTT. Translating it yields CASRLGMGQPQHF.

This chain joins TRBV14 and TRBJ1-6, with 10 positions matching TRBD1. Per the germline V gene, CDR1 is SGHDN and CDR2 is FVKESK. The CDR3 covers 16 residues. V dropped 2 bases and J dropped 10; count of bases not matched to a gene: 8. The CDR3 sequence: CASSQFRDRGNSPLHF. As DNA, the CDR3 is TGTGCCAGCAGCCAATTTCGGGACAGGGGAAACTCACCCCTCCACTTT. The entire variable domain, with the rest obtained from reference TRBV14 and TRBJ1-6, is as follows: EAGVTQFPSHSVIEKGQTVTLRCDPISGHDNLYWYRRVMGKEIKFLLHFVKESKQDESGMPNNRFLAERTGGTYSTLKVQPAELEDSGVYFCASSQFRDRGNSPLHFGNGTRLTVT.

The rearrangement uses TRBV19 and TRBJ1-3; D is possibly TRBD1 (5 bases). The CDR3 contains 12 residues. The V and J ends lost 7 bases and 4 bases respectively, with 8 bases between them. CDR1 LNHDA and CDR2 SQIVND come from the germline V gene (reference sequence). This chain's CDR3 is CASTQGGNTIYF. The CDR3 DNA follows: TGTGCCAGTACGCAGGGCGGAAACACCATATATTTT.

The chain carries TRBV19 and TRBJ2-4, with 7 positions matching TRBD1. V lost 7 bases to trimming and J lost 5 bases; unmatched junction nucleotides: 14. In germline, CDR1 is LNHDA, CDR2 SQIVND (reference sequence). The length of the CDR3 is 16 residues. The CDR3 region has the DNA TGTGCCAGTACCCAATCGGACAGGATTAGTCAAAACATTCAGTACTTC. Encoded protein: CASTQSDRISQNIQYF.